Sequencing of this TCR beta chain was carried out in a study of T-cell memory formation after mild COVID-19 (dated by TCRdb to about 2021). A note on the overall study: Most TCR sequence clusters were specific to one of the two donors. Longitudinal TCRalpha and TCRbeta repertoire sequencing tracked T-cell clones expanding and contracting after mild COVID-19 in two donors. Two young, previously healthy adult volunteers made up the cohort, one male and one female.

About this clonotype: Its antigen remains unidentified. Base qualities are not provided; no much larger clone lies one nucleotide away.

TCRdb lists the instrument as Illumina NovaSeq 6000. Using 5'RACE with constant-segment primers, TCRalpha and TCRbeta cDNA libraries were constructed, with sample barcodes and unique molecular identifiers added in the process. RNA was extracted from every sample with Trizol reagent. Amplification of the libraries took two PCR steps, and the second step added a second sample barcode plus Illumina TruSeq adapters. Sequencing of libraries was performed on an Illumina NovaSeq with 2 x 150 bp paired-end reads. In the authors' own workflow: Demultiplexing of reads and collapsing into UMI-guided consensus sequences were performed with migec v1.2.7. Using mixcr v2.1.11, UMI consensuses were aligned to TRA and TRB V and J templates and then assembled into clonotypes. Clonotypes were classified as expanded or contracted when called significant by both edgeR and NoisET, with noise models trained on biological replicates. For edgeR calls, the cutoffs were a false discovery rate-adjusted p below 0.01 and a log2 fold-change threshold of 1. As an exploratory analysis of dynamics, PCA with hierarchical clustering was applied to max-normalized trajectories of the 1000 most abundant clonotypes. The CD4 or CD8 phenotype of responding clones was assigned using the separately sequenced CD4+ and CD8+ repertoires. TCRdb passed the public sequencing reads through fastp at Q25 and MiXCR, retaining productive beta sequences. Every entry covers one CDR3 protein and lists the most common genes and DNA from its rows. The V and J calls, along with clone size, are taken from TCRdb and not from the paper's own processing. Across this sample there are about 430,000 distinct CDR3 sequences, with roughly 24% seen only once. Of the sample, 7.5% to 10% is held by the ten largest clones.

PBMCs were isolated by Ficoll-Paque density gradient centrifugation. The CDR3 numbers 16 residues from cysteine through phenylalanine. Only the CDR3 DNA stays, 48 bases, in frame from base 1. At the junction V is shortened by 3 bases and J by 3 bases, with 19 bases in between. According to the germline V gene, CDR1 reads SQVTM and CDR2 reads ANQGSEA. Results and caveats for the whole study, not just this receptor: SARS-CoV-2 specificity was not confirmed for the second-wave clones peaking on day 37. Some responding clones were detected in pre-infection memory, which suggested that pre-existing cross-reactive memory T cells had joined the SARS-CoV-2 response. Only a couple of mild cases were covered in the study, and larger cohorts including severe cases with pre-infection samples were considered necessary. From day 15 to 85, contracting clones showed balanced CD4/CD8 phenotypes, whereas a second wave of clones that expanded from day 15 to 37 leaned towards CD4+. Contracting CD4+ clones were located mainly in the CM and EM memory subsets, whereas CD8+ clones were found to be enriched in EMRA.

The sequence derives from an adult woman who had mild COVID-19 (a few samples of this study predate the infection). The sample titles of this study are shuffled in the database, so cell type and time point are left out; the donor was told from shared clones. The sample consisted of PBMCs or a T cell subset sorted from them (not recorded which). The rearranged segments are TRBV29-1 and TRBJ2-3; perhaps TRBD1 is the D gene, with 6 bases matching. For the CDR3, the sequence is CSVDPQGRAGTDTQYF. The sequenced DNA is TGCAGCGTTGACCCCCAGGGGCGGGCCGGTACAGATACGCAGTATTTT.